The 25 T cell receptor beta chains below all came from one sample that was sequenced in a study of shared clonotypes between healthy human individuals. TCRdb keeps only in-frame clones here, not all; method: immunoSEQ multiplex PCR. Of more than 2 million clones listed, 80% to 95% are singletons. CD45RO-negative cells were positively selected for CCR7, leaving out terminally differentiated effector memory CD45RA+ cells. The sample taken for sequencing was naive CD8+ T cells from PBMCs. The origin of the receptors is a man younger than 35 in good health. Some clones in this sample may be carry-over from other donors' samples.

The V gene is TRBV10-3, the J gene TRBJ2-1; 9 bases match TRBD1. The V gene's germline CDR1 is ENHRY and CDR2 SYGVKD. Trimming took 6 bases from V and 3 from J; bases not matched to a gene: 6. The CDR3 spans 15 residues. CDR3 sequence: CAIRAGQGIYNEQFF. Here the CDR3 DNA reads TGTGCCATCAGGGCTGGACAGGGGATCTACAATGAGCAGTTCTTC.

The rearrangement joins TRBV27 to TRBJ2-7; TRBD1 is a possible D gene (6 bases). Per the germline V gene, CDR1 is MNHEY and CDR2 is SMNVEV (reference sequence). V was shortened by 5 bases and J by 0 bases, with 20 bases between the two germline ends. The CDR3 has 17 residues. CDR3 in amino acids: CASSPPRDRSSSYEQYF. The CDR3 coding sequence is TGTGCCAGCAGTCCTCCCCGAGACAGGAGTTCCTCCTACGAGCAGTACTTC.

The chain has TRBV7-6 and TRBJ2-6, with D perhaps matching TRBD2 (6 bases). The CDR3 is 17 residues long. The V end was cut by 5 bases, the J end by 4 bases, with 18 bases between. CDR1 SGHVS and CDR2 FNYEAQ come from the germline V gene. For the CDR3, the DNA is TGTGCCAGCAGCCCGGCCCGGGGCGGGGCAGGGGCCAACGTCCTGACTTTC. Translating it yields CASSPARGGAGANVLTF.

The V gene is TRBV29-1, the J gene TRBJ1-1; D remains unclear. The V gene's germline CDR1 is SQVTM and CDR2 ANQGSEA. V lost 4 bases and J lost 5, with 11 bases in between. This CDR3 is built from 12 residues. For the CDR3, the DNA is TGCAGCGTTGTCGGGATTACGACTGAAGCTTTCTTT. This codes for CSVVGITTEAFF. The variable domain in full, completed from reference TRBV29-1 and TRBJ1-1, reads SAVISQKPSRDICQRGTSLTIQCQVDSQVTMMFWYRQQPGQSLTLIATANQGSEATYESGFVIDKFPISRPNLTFSTLTVSNMSPEDSSIYLCSVVGITTEAFFGQGTRLTVV.

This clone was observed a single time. The CDR3 here is CASSSRFTTSNEQFF. The CDR3 DNA reads as TGTGCCAGCAGCTCCCGCTTTACTACTAGCAATGAGCAGTTCTTC. The genes are TRBV11-3 and TRBJ2-1; possibly TRBD2 for D (5 bases). Germline CDR1 and CDR2: SGHNT and YENEEA. The CDR3 has 15 residues. The V gene lost 4 bases and the J gene lost 6 bases, with 16 bases spanning the gap. The full variable domain, in which reference TRBV11-3 and TRBJ2-1 provide the parts outside the CDR3, is EAGVVQSPRYKIIEKKQPVAFWCNPISGHNTLYWYLQNLGQGPELLIRYENEEAVDDSQLPKDRFSAERLKGVDSTLKIQPAELGDSAVYLCASSSRFTTSNEQFFGPGTRLTVL.

The chain's CDR3 is CASRLGGLAGSTDTQYF. The CDR3 DNA follows: TGTGCCAGCAGGCTAGGGGGACTAGCGGGAAGCACAGATACGCAGTATTTT. The chain recombines TRBV28 with TRBJ2-3; 13 bases are a match to TRBD2. There are 17 residues in the CDR3. The germline V gene has CDR1 MDHEN and CDR2 SYDVKM. With 6 bases clipped from V and 0 bases from J, the junction kept 6 bases outside the gene matches.

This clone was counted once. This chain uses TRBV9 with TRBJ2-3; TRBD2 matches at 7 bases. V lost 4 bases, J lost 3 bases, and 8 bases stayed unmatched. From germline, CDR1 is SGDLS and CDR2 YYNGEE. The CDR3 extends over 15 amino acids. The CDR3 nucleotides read TGTGCCAGCAGCCCCAGCGGGGCCACGACAGATACGCAGTATTTT. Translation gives CASSPSGATTDTQYF. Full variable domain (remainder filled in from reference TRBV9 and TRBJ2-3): DSGVTQTPKHLITATGQRVTLRCSPRSGDLSVYWYQQSLDQGLQFLIQYYNGEERAKGNILERFSAQQFPDLHSELNLSSLELGDSALYFCASSPSGATTDTQYFGPGTRLTVL.

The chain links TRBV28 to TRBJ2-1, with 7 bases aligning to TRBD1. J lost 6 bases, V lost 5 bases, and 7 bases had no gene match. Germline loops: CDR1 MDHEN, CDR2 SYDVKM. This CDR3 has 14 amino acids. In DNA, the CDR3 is TGTGCCAGCAGTAAAACTGGGACAGCCAATGAGCAGTTCTTC. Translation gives CASSKTGTANEQFF.

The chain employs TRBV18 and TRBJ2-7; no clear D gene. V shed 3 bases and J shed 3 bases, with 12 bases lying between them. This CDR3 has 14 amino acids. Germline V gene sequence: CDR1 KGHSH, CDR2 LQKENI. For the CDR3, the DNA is TGTGCCAGCTCACCCCCCGGGCCCGGCTACGAGCAGTACTTC. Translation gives CASSPPGPGYEQYF.

The DNA for the CDR3 is TGCGCCAGCAGCCCGGACAGGGGGGGCACTGAAGCTTTCTTT. This sequence encodes CASSPDRGGTEAFF. The rearrangement joins TRBV5-1 to TRBJ1-1, with 10 bases aligning to TRBD1. This CDR3 comprises 14 residues. The V and J ends lost 4 bases and 4 bases, in that order; junction bases with no gene match: 4. From germline, CDR1 is SGHRS and CDR2 YFSETQ.

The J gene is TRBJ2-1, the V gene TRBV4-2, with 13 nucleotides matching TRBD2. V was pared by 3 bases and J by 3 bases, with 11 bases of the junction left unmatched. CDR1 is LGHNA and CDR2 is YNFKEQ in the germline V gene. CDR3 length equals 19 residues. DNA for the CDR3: TGTGCCAGCAGCCAGGACCCCTGGACTAGCGGGAGCAACTACAATGAGCAGTTCTTC. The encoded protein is CASSQDPWTSGSNYNEQFF.

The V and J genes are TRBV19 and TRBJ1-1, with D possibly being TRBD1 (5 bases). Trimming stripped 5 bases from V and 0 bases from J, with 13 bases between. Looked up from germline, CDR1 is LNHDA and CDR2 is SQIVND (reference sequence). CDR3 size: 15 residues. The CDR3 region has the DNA TGTGCCAGTAGTTTTGGGGCAGGGATGAACACTGAAGCTTTCTTT. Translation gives CASSFGAGMNTEAFF.

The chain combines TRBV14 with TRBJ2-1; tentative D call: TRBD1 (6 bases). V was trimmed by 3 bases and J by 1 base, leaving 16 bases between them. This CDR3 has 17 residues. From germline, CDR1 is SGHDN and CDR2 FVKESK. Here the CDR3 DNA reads TGTGCCAGCAGCCACTTAACAGGAAGGGGGTCCTACAATGAGCAGTTCTTC. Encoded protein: CASSHLTGRGSYNEQFF.

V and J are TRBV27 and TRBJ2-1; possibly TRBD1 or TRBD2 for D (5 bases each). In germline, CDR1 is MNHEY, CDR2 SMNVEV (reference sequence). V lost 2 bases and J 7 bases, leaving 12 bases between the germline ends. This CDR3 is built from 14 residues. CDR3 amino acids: CASSLTGNRNEQFF. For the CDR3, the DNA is TGTGCCAGCAGTTTAACGGGGAACAGGAATGAGCAGTTCTTC.

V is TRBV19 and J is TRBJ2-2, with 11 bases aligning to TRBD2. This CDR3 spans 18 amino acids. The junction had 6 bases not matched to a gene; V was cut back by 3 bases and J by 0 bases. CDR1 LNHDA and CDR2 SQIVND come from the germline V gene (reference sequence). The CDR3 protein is CASSIKAGLAANTGELFF. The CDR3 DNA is TGTGCCAGTAGTATCAAAGCGGGACTAGCGGCGAACACCGGGGAGCTGTTTTTT.

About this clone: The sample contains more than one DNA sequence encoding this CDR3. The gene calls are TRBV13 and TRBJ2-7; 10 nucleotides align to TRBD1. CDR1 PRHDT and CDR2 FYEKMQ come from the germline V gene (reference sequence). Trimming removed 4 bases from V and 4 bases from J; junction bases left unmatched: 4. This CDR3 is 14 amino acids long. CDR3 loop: CASSSRQGAYEQYF. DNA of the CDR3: TGTGCCAGCAGCTCGAGACAGGGGGCGTACGAGCAGTACTTC.

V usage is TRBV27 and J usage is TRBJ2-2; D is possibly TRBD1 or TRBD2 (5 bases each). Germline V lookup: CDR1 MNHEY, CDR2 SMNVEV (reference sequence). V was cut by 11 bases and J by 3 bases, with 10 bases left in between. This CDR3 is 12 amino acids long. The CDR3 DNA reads TGTGCCGGGGGATCGGACACCGGGGAGCTGTTTTTT. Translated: CAGGSDTGELFF.

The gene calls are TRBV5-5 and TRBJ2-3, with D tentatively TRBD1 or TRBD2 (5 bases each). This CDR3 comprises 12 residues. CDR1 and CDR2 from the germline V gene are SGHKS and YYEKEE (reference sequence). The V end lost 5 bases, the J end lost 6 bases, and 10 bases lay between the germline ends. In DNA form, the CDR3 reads TGTGCCAGCAGAGAGGGGTGGGATACGCAGTATTTT. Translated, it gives CASREGWDTQYF.

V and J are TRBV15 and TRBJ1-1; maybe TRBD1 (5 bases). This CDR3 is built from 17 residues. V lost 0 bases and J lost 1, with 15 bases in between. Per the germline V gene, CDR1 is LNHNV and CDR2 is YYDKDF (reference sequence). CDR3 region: CATSRDGFDSENTEAFF. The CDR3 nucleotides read TGTGCCACCAGCAGAGATGGGTTTGACAGCGAGAACACTGAAGCTTTCTTT.

CDR3: CAWTREGGEQFF. The CDR3 coding sequence is TGTGCCTGGACGCGGGAGGGAGGTGAGCAGTTCTTC. The V and J genes are TRBV30 and TRBJ2-1; the match to TRBD2 covers 9 bases. The germline gives CDR1 GTSNPN, CDR2 SVGIG (reference sequence). CDR3 length: 12 amino acids. The J segment lost 9 bases and the V segment lost 4 bases, leaving 4 bases of the junction unmatched.

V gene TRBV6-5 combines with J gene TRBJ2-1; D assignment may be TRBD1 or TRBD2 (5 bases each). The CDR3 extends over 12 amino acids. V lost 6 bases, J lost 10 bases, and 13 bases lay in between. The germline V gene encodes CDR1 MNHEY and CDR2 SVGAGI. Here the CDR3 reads CASRSGAQEQFF. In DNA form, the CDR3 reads TGTGCCAGCAGGTCCGGGGCACAGGAGCAGTTCTTC.

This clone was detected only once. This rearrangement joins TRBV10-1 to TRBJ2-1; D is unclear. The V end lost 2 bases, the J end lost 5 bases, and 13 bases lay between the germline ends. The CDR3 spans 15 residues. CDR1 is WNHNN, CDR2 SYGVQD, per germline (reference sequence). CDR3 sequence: CASSERQEIDNEQFF. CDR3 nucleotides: TGCGCCAGCAGTGAGCGGCAGGAGATTGACAATGAGCAGTTCTTC.

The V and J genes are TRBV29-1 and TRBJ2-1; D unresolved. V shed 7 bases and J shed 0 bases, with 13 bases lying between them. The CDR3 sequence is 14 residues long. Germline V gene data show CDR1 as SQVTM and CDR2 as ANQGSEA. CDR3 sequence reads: CSAEGWSSYNEQFF. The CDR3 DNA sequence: TGCAGCGCCGAAGGTTGGAGCTCCTACAATGAGCAGTTCTTC.

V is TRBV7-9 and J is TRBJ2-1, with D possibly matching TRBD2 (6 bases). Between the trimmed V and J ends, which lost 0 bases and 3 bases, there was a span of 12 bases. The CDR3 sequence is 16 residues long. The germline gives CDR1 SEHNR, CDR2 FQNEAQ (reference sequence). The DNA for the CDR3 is TGTGCCAGCAGCTTAGCCCCCGGAGGGCACTACAATGAGCAGTTCTTC. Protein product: CASSLAPGGHYNEQFF.

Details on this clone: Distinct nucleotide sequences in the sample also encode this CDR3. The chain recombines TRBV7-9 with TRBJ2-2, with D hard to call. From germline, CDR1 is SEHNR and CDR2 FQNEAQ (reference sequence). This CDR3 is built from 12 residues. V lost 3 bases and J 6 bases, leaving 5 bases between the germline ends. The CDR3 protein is CASSFGSGELFF. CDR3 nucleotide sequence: TGTGCCAGCAGCTTCGGGTCCGGGGAGCTGTTTTTT.